Included here is one T cell receptor beta chain sequence, with context. Its target is not known. The multiple sclerosis control group was made up of treatment-naive patients with stable or active relapsing-remitting disease. Both CD4+ and CD8+ T cells were negatively isolated, and TEMRA cells underwent FACS enrichment. The RNA, roughly 0.45 to 1 ug, was put through reverse transcription using random hexamers. TCR beta CDR3 was amplified by immunoSEQ covering 54 Vbeta and 13 Jbeta. MiXCR, applied by TCRdb to the immunoSEQ multiplex PCR reads, yields one record per CDR3 protein. The data hold about 290,000 distinct CDR3 sequences, with around nine tenths observed a single time. This sample is drawn from a study of CD8 T cells in Susac syndrome. Study observations and caveats: It was acknowledged by the study that relatively few individuals were included in its TCR sequencing and HLA analysis.

This receptor was identified in a human donor with multiple sclerosis. The sequenced sample consisted of CD8+ T cells from PBMCs.

CDR3 region: CASSLRTGAGELFF. DNA of the CDR3: TGTGCCAGCAGCTTACGGACAGGGGCCGGGGAGCTGTTTTTT. The chain couples TRBV13 to TRBJ2-2; TRBD1 aligns across 9 bases. This CDR3 is 14 amino acids long. Losses at the gene ends were 2 bases for V and 6 bases for J; bases not matched to a gene: 1. Germline CDR1 PRHDT, CDR2 FYEKMQ (reference sequence).